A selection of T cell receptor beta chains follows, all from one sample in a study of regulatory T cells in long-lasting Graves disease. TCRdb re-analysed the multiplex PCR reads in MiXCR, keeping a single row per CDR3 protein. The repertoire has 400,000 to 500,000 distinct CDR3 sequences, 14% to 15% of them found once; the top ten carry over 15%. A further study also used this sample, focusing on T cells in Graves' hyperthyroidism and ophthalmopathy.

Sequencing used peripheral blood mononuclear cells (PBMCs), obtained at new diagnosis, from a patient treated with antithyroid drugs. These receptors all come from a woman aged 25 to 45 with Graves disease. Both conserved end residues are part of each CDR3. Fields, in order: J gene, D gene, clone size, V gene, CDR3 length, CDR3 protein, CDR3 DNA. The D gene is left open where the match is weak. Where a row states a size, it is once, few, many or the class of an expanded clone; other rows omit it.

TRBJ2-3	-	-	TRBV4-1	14	CASSQVLSTDTQYF	TGCGCCAGCAGCCAAGTACTTTCCACAGATACGCAGTATTTT
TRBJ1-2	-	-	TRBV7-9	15	CASSLAPLVGDGYTF	TGTGCCAGCAGCTTAGCCCCACTGGTTGGGGATGGCTACACCTTC
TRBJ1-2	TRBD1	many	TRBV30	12	CAFTGGVYGYTF	TGTGCCTTTACAGGGGGGGTCTATGGCTACACCTTC
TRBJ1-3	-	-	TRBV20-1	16	CSATLRQVLSGNTIYF	TGCAGTGCGACACTAAGACAGGTCCTCTCTGGAAACACCATATATTTT
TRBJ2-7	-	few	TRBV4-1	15	CASSQGRTDSYEQYF	TGCGCCAGCAGCCAAGGACGGACAGACTCCTACGAGCAGTACTTC
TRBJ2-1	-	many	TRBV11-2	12	CASSSAGHREFF	TGTGCCAGCAGTTCGGCGGGCCACCGAGAGTTCTTC
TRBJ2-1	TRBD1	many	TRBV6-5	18	CASSYSGYGQEKGNEQFF	TGTGCCAGCAGTTACTCGGGGTACGGACAGGAGAAGGGTAATGAGCAGTTCTTC
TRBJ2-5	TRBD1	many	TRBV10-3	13	CAISETGQQTQYF	TGTGCCATCAGTGAGACGGGACAGCAGACCCAGTACTTC
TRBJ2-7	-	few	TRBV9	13	CASSPKSGYEQYF	TGTGCCAGCAGCCCAAAGAGCGGATACGAGCAGTACTTC
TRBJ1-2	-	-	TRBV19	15	CASSMTSRQVYGYTF	TGTGCCAGTAGTATGACTAGTCGACAGGTTTACGGCTACACCTTC
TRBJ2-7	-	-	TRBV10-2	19	CASSESGHPGGSSSYEQYF	TGCGCCAGCAGTGAGTCGGGACACCCCGGGGGGAGTAGCTCCTACGAGCAGTACTTC
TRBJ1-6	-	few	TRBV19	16	CASSIRRSSYNSPLHF	TGTGCCAGTAGTATTCGGCGGAGCTCCTATAATTCACCCCTCCACTTT
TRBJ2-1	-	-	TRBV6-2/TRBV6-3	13	CASSDDGGGEQFF	TGTGCCAGCAGTGACGACGGAGGGGGGGAGCAGTTCTTC
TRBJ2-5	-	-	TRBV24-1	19	CATSDFGWGSLASRETQYF	TGTGCCACCAGTGATTTCGGGTGGGGGTCGCTAGCTTCCCGAGAGACCCAGTACTTC
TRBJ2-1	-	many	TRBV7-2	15	CASSPQGGGWDEQFF	TGTGCCAGCAGCCCGCAAGGTGGGGGCTGGGATGAGCAGTTCTTC
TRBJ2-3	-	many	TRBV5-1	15	CASSLDGSGPNTQYF	TGCGCCAGCAGCTTGGATGGTAGCGGCCCCAATACGCAGTATTTT
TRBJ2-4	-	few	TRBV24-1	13	CATSGTEGNIQYF	TGTGCCACCAGTGGGACCGAGGGAAACATTCAGTACTTC
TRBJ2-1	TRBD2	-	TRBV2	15	CASSGRTSGDNEQFF	TGTGCCAGCAGTGGAAGGACTAGCGGGGACAATGAGCAGTTCTTC
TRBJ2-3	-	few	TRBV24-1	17	CATSDPRSGFVTDTQYF	TGTGCCACCAGTGATCCCCGATCAGGTTTTGTCACAGATACGCAGTATTTT
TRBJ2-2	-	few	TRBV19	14	CASSIQEATGELFF	TGTGCCAGTAGTATACAAGAGGCAACCGGGGAGCTGTTTTTT
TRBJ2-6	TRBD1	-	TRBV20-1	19	CSARVGIWDRGGGANVLTF	TGCAGTGCTAGAGTAGGGATTTGGGACAGGGGGGGTGGGGCCAACGTCCTGACTTTC
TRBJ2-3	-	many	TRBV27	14	CASSYAPLGDTQYF	TGTGCCAGCAGTTATGCCCCCTTAGGGGATACGCAGTATTTT
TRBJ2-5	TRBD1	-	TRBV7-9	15	CASSVTTGGGETQYF	TGTGCCAGCAGCGTAACGACAGGGGGCGGAGAGACCCAGTACTTC
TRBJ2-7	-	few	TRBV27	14	CASSRQGRTYEQYF	TGTGCCAGCAGTCGCCAGGGGAGGACCTACGAGCAGTACTTC
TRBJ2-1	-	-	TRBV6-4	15	CASSDTIDSYNEQFF	TGTGCCAGCAGTGACACGATCGACTCCTACAATGAGCAGTTCTTC
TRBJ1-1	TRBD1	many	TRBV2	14	CASTTDRAGTEAFF	TGTGCCAGCACCACAGACAGGGCGGGCACTGAAGCTTTCTTT
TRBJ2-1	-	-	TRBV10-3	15	CAISEGPLSYNEQFF	TGTGCCATCAGTGAGGGCCCCCTTTCCTACAATGAGCAGTTCTTC
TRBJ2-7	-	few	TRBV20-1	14	CSASGVGYTYEQYF	TGCAGTGCTAGTGGTGTAGGGTATACCTACGAGCAGTACTTC
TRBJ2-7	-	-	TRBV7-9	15	CASSLGWMSSYEQYF	TGTGCCAGCAGCTTAGGATGGATGAGCTCCTACGAGCAGTACTTC
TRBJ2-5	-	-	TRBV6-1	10	CAIKQETQYF	TGTGCCATTAAACAAGAGACCCAGTACTTC
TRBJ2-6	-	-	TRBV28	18	CASSVLSKSRSGANVLTF	TGTGCCAGCAGTGTGCTCAGCAAAAGTAGATCTGGGGCCAACGTCCTGACTTTC
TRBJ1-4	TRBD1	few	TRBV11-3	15	CASSSRDSQNEKLFF	TGTGCCAGCAGCTCCCGGGACAGCCAAAATGAAAAACTGTTTTTT
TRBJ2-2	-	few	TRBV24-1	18	CATSDSLKGPGIAGELFF	TGTGCCACCAGTGACAGCTTAAAGGGCCCTGGGATCGCCGGGGAGCTGTTTTTT
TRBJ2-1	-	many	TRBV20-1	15	CSRTKGLMPYNEQFF	TGCAGCAGGACCAAAGGACTTATGCCGTACAATGAGCAGTTCTTC
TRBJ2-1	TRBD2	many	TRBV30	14	CAWTLLAGVGEQFF	TGTGCCTGGACTCTACTAGCGGGAGTAGGGGAGCAGTTCTTC
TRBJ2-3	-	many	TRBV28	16	CASRQSGQRGADTQYF	TGTGCCAGCAGGCAATCGGGACAACGTGGGGCAGATACGCAGTATTTT
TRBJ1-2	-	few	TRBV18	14	CASSHSSGIYGYTF	TGTGCCAGCTCACATTCCTCGGGTATCTATGGCTACACCTTC
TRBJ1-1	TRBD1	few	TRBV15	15	CATSRPGQENTEAFF	TGTGCCACCAGCAGACCGGGACAGGAGAACACTGAAGCTTTCTTT
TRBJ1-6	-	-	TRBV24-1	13	CATSALSDSPLHF	TGTGCCACCAGTGCCCTCAGCGATTCACCCCTCCACTTT